Described below is a single T cell receptor beta chain sequence and its context. Germline V CDR1 and CDR2: MNHNS, SASEGT. Trimming took off 2 bases at V and 5 bases at J, with 12 bases between the two ends. The CDR3 sequence is 14 residues long. The data were obtained in a study of OX40 agonist ivuxolimab in advanced cancers. Study in general: The dose-escalation cohort was approximately 84% male, with a mean age of around 54 years, ranging about 23 to 90.

Blood sampling was done at baseline, cycle 4 day 1, and cycle 7 day 1. Profiling relied on immunoSEQ multiplex PCR, and the TCRdb table lists in-frame clones only, not all of them. Of fewer than 85,000 clones listed, around 80% are singletons. The chain combines TRBV6-1 with TRBJ1-1; D possibly corresponds to TRBD1 (6 bases). This clonotype was obtained from an adult with an advanced solid tumor such as melanoma, head and neck, liver or kidney cancer. Sequenced material: CD4+ or CD8+ T cells sorted from blood, taken in a trial of the OX40 agonist ivuxolimab. This CDR3 reads CASSENRESTEAFF. DNA of the CDR3: TGTGCCAGCAGTGAAAACAGGGAATCTACTGAAGCTTTCTTT.